These 23 T cell receptor beta chains came from one sample sequenced in a study of blood T cell repertoires in COVID-19. Only in-frame clones appear in the TCRdb table, and some are missing; sequencing was by immunoSEQ multiplex PCR. The sample holds about 200,000 clones; less than 85% are singletons and the top ten take 18%. Source material: PBMCs or T cells enriched from blood (not recorded which). These receptors were obtained from a man aged 40-50 years who had recovered from COVID-19.

This clone was seen a handful of times. The CDR3 sequence is CASRLTSGRSRQFF. CDR3 bases: TGTGCCAGCAGGTTGACTAGCGGGAGATCGCGGCAGTTCTTC. The chain recombines TRBV6-6 with TRBJ2-1, with 12 bases identical to TRBD2. From germline, CDR1 is MNHNY and CDR2 SVGAGI (reference sequence). The CDR3 has 14 residues. With 6 bases clipped from V and 12 bases from J, the junction kept 9 bases outside the gene matches.

J is TRBJ1-2 and V is TRBV13, with D perhaps matching TRBD1 (5 bases). The CDR3 covers 13 residues. V was pared by 5 bases and J by 4 bases, with 11 bases between. Germline CDR1 PRHDT, CDR2 FYEKMQ (reference sequence). Here the CDR3 DNA reads TGTGCCAGCAGCCCAGGGTCTGGCTATGGCTACACCTTC. It is translated as CASSPGSGYGYTF.

The chain employs TRBV7-9 and TRBJ2-7; D possibly corresponds to TRBD2 (6 bases). Germline CDR1 reads SEHNR; CDR2 reads FQNEAQ (reference sequence). With 1 base removed from V and 3 bases from J, the gap between germline ends came to 22 bases. This CDR3 contains 18 residues. The CDR3 spells CASSLGGRRDLLGYEQYF. The CDR3 nucleotides are TGTGCCAGCAGCTTAGGAGGCAGGAGGGATCTCCTAGGCTACGAGCAGTACTTC.

This chain joins TRBV3-1 (or the pseudogene TRBV3-2) and TRBJ1-6, with D possibly being TRBD1 (6 bases). This CDR3 region has 16 residues. The germline V gene has CDR1 LGHDT and CDR2 YNNKEL (reference sequence). Trimming took 5 bases from V and 9 from J, leaving 20 bases between them. This CDR3 is CASSEILQGSGSPLHF. In DNA form, the CDR3 reads TGTGCCAGCAGCGAAATCTTACAGGGTTCGGGTTCACCCCTCCACTTT.

The CDR3 nucleotides read TGTGCCAGCAGCGGGACAGCAAATCAGCCCCAGCATTTT. Translating gives CASSGTANQPQHF. The J gene is TRBJ1-5, the V gene TRBV3-1 (or the pseudogene TRBV3-2); 7 nucleotides agree with TRBD1. V dropped 5 bases and J dropped 4; count of bases not matched to a gene: 2. Looked up from germline, CDR1 is LGHDT and CDR2 is YNNKEL (reference sequence). This CDR3 spans 13 amino acids.

The CDR3 nucleotides are TGTGCCAGCAGCCAAGGCAGGGGGCTGACGAGGGAGCAGTACTTC. Translation: CASSQGRGLTREQYF. This rearrangement joins TRBV11-2 to TRBJ2-7; 8 positions match TRBD1. The CDR3 runs 15 residues. The V and J ends lost 5 bases and 7 bases, in that order; junction bases with no gene match: 13. Germline CDR1 reads SGHAT; CDR2 reads FQNNGV.

V is TRBV29-1 and J is TRBJ1-2; 7 bases line up with TRBD1. The CDR3 is 11 residues long. Germline CDR1 SQVTM, CDR2 ANQGSEA. Trimming took 3 bases from V and 7 from J; bases not matched to a gene: 2. The CDR3 DNA reads TGCAGCGTTGACCAGGGGGGTGGCTACACCTTC. Its protein product is CSVDQGGGYTF.

CDR3 nucleotide sequence: TGTGCCACCCGTAGACAGGACCAACCGACTAACACTGAAGCTTTCTTT. Translating gives CATRRQDQPTNTEAFF. The V call is TRBV7-9, the J call TRBJ1-1, with D tentatively TRBD1 (6 bases). This CDR3 has 16 amino acids. Germline assignment: CDR1 SEHNR and CDR2 FQNEAQ (reference sequence). The V end was cut by 10 bases, the J end by 2 bases, with 23 bases between.

The chain combines TRBV5-4 with TRBJ2-7, with 11 bases fitting TRBD2. Trimming took 4 bases from V and 3 from J; bases not matched to a gene: 6. The CDR3 has 15 residues. The germline CDR1 and CDR2 sequences are SGHNT and YYREEE (reference sequence). This CDR3 reads CASSRIAGGYYEQYF. The CDR3 coding sequence is TGTGCCAGCAGCCGAATAGCGGGAGGGTACTACGAGCAGTACTTC.

This chain connects TRBV7-2 to TRBJ2-1; 12 nucleotides agree with TRBD2. The CDR3 has 18 amino acids. Germline values: CDR1 SGHTA, CDR2 FQGNSA. The V and J ends lost 1 base and 6 bases, in that order; junction bases with no gene match: 10. Here the CDR3 DNA reads TGTGCCAGCAGCTTAGTAGAACGACTAGCGGGAGTCGGCAATGAGCAGTTCTTC. Protein: CASSLVERLAGVGNEQFF.

The chain joins TRBV3-1 (or the pseudogene TRBV3-2) to TRBJ2-7; no firm D call. This CDR3 region has 13 residues. Trimming took 1 base from V and 2 from J, leaving 6 bases between them. Germline V gene lookup returns CDR1 LGHDT and CDR2 YNNKEL (reference sequence). CDR3 sequence: CASSQGTPYEQYF. CDR3 sequence (DNA): TGTGCCAGCAGCCAAGGTACACCCTACGAGCAGTACTTC.

The chain carries TRBV2 and TRBJ2-3; 7 bases line up with TRBD1. Germline V gives CDR1 SNHLY, CDR2 FYNNEI. V dropped 3 bases and J dropped 0; count of bases not matched to a gene: 3. The CDR3 extends over 15 amino acids. CDR3 DNA: TGTGCCAGCAGTGATGAGGGGGCCAGCACAGATACGCAGTATTTT. It specifies CASSDEGASTDTQYF.

The chain combines TRBV28 with TRBJ1-1; no definite D call. V lost 2 bases, J lost 8 bases, and 6 bases lay in between. This CDR3 is 11 amino acids long. CDR1 and CDR2 from the germline V gene are MDHEN and SYDVKM. CDR3 sequence reads: CASSLGGEAFF. The CDR3 DNA is TGTGCCAGCAGTTTAGGAGGGGAAGCTTTCTTT.

This clone was seen a handful of times. This chain links TRBV4-3 with TRBJ1-1; 10 positions match TRBD1. CDR1 LGHNA and CDR2 YSLEER come from the germline V gene. V lost 5 bases and J lost 6; bases outside the gene matches: 9. CDR3 length: 15 residues. The CDR3 nucleotides read TGCGCCAGCAGCGAACGACAGGGGGCGAATTCTGAAGCTTTCTTT. Its translation: CASSERQGANSEAFF.

The rearrangement joins TRBV5-1 to TRBJ1-1; no reliable D call. Trimming shortened V by 5 bases and J by 2 bases, and 7 bases separated the two germline ends. Germline CDR1 reads SGHRS; CDR2 reads YFSETQ. The CDR3 runs 12 residues. The CDR3 DNA is TGCGCCAGCAGAGGAGATAACACTGAAGCTTTCTTT. Its protein product is CASRGDNTEAFF.

This chain uses TRBV3-1 (or the pseudogene TRBV3-2) with TRBJ1-1; D not certain. Trimming shortened V by 5 bases and J by 0 bases, and 10 bases separated the two germline ends. The CDR3 sequence is 14 residues long. Germline V gene lookup returns CDR1 LGHDT and CDR2 YNNKEL (reference sequence). This CDR3 is CASSYGFMNTEAFF. The CDR3 coding sequence is TGTGCCAGCAGCTACGGTTTTATGAACACTGAAGCTTTCTTT.

This clone was seen only a few times. The gene calls are TRBV12-2 and TRBJ2-7; TRBD2 is the table's D call, not checked against the DNA. TRBV12-2 is described as a pseudogene. This CDR3 region has 15 residues. The CDR3 coding sequence is TGTGCAAGTCGCTTAGGTAGCGTAACCTCCTACGAGCAGTACTTC. Translated, it gives CASRLGSVTSYEQYF.

The V call is TRBV28, the J call TRBJ1-4, with 7 bases identical to TRBD1. The length of the CDR3 is 14 residues. The ends lost 6 bases at V and 7 bases at J; junction bases unmatched: 8. CDR1 is MDHEN, CDR2 SYDVKM, per germline. The chain's CDR3 is CASSRSGTVEKLFF. DNA of the CDR3: TGTGCCAGCAGCCGGTCCGGGACAGTTGAAAAACTGTTTTTT.

This clone was picked up a small number of times. V usage is TRBV5-1 and J usage is TRBJ2-7; the D gene is possibly TRBD1 (5 bases). The germline V gene encodes CDR1 SGHRS and CDR2 YFSETQ. Trimming took 0 bases from V and 5 from J, leaving 12 bases between them. CDR3 length equals 14 residues. CDR3 DNA sequence: TGCGCCAGCAGCTTGGTACCAGGGCTCGACGAGCAGTACTTC. Protein: CASSLVPGLDEQYF.

This clone was counted between two and nine times. The rearrangement links TRBV5-1 to TRBJ2-7, with 16 bases that match TRBD2. V lost 3 bases, J lost 4 bases, and 4 bases stayed unmatched. Looked up from germline, CDR1 is SGHRS and CDR2 is YFSETQ. This CDR3 has 16 amino acids. CDR3 bases: TGCGCCAGCAGCTCTGGGACTAGCGGGAGGGTATACGAGCAGTACTTC. Protein product: CASSSGTSGRVYEQYF.

The chain links TRBV19 to TRBJ1-2, with 7 bases identical to TRBD1. With 8 bases clipped from V and 5 bases from J, the junction kept 2 bases outside the gene matches. The CDR3 consists of 11 residues. Germline assignment: CDR1 LNHDA and CDR2 SQIVND (reference sequence). DNA of the CDR3: TGTGCCAGTCCCAGGGGGTATGGCTACACCTTC. Translation: CASPRGYGYTF.

The chain couples TRBV5-4 to TRBJ1-4; 9 bases agree with TRBD1. The V and J ends lost 0 bases and 6 bases, in that order; junction bases with no gene match: 3. From germline, CDR1 is SGHNT and CDR2 YYREEE (reference sequence). The CDR3 totals 15 residues. The CDR3 loop reads CASSLDGTGYEKLFF. In nucleotides, the CDR3 is TGTGCCAGCAGCTTGGATGGGACAGGGTATGAAAAACTGTTTTTT.

J is TRBJ2-7 and V is TRBV11-2, with D maybe TRBD1 (7 bases). This CDR3 has 14 residues. Per germline, CDR1 SGHAT and CDR2 FQNNGV. Trimming cost V 5 bases and J 0 bases, with 11 bases left between them. The CDR3 DNA sequence: TGTGCCAGCAGCCCGGGGGACAGCTCCTACGAGCAGTACTTC. Amino acid sequence: CASSPGDSSYEQYF. Full variable domain (remainder filled in from reference TRBV11-2 and TRBJ2-7): EAGVAQSPRYKIIEKRQSVAFWCNPISGHATLYWYQQILGQGPKLLIQFQNNGVVDDSQLPKDRFSAERLKGVDSTLKIQPAKLEDSAVYLCASSPGDSSYEQYFGPGTRLTVT.